Shown below are 21 T cell receptor beta chains from a single sample sequenced in a study of cytomegalovirus exposure and HLA in healthy donors. PCR was performed using 60 Vbeta and 13 Jbeta primers. Assay: immunoSEQ multiplex PCR; the TCRdb copy retains only in-frame clones and omits some. This sample yields about 120,000 clones, of which about 84% are seen a single time; 3.5% to 4% belongs to the top ten. The sample comprised PBMCs. These receptors were taken from a man aged 18 to 29 in good health and CMV-seropositive.

The chain has TRBV25-1 and TRBJ2-1; 16 bases align to TRBD2. Germline CDR1 is MGHDK and CDR2 is SYGVNS. Germline trimming cut 8 bases from V and 8 bases from J; bases unmatched to any gene: 9. This CDR3 region has 16 residues. In DNA, the CDR3 is TGTGCCAGCGGGGGACTAGCGGGGGGGCCTGGTCATGAGCAGTTCTTC. Encoded protein: CASGGLAGGPGHEQFF. The full variable domain, with the rest looked up from reference TRBV25-1 and TRBJ2-1, is EADIYQTPRYLVIGTGKKITLECSQTMGHDKMYWYQQDPGMELHLIHYSYGVNSTEKGDLSSESTVSRIRTEHFPLTLESARPSHTSQYLCASGGLAGGPGHEQFFGPGTRLTVL.

The V call is TRBV10-3, the J call TRBJ2-3; 10 nucleotides match TRBD2. Germline values: CDR1 ENHRY, CDR2 SYGVKD. The CDR3 length is 15 residues. The V gene end was trimmed by 5 bases and the J gene end by 2 bases; junction bases not matched to a gene: 4. The CDR3 DNA is TGTGCCATCAGTCGGACTAGCGGCCTCACAGATACGCAGTATTTT. Translated: CAISRTSGLTDTQYF.

The V gene is TRBV7-2, the J gene TRBJ2-1, with a weak D call TRBD1 (6 bases). V was pared by 0 bases and J by 0 bases, with 9 bases between. Germline V gives CDR1 SGHTA, CDR2 FQGNSA. The CDR3 is made up of 16 amino acids. CDR3 residues: CASSLAGASSYNEQFF. CDR3 DNA: TGTGCCAGCAGCTTAGCGGGGGCAAGCTCCTACAATGAGCAGTTCTTC.

This clone was seen once. This sequence joins TRBV5-4 and TRBJ1-6, with D perhaps TRBD1 (5 bases). With 2 bases removed from V and 6 bases from J, the gap between germline ends came to 12 bases. Germline V gives CDR1 SGHNT, CDR2 YYREEE (reference sequence). The CDR3 totals 15 residues. The CDR3 region is CASSFDRPANSPLHF. The CDR3 nucleotides are TGTGCCAGCAGCTTTGACAGACCTGCTAATTCACCCCTCCACTTT. The whole variable domain, remainder taken from reference TRBV5-4 and TRBJ1-6, is ETGVTQSPTHLIKTRGQQVTLRCSSQSGHNTVSWYQQALGQGPQFIFQYYREEENGRGNFPPRFSGLQFPNYSSELNVNALELDDSALYLCASSFDRPANSPLHFGNGTRLTVT.

The chain has TRBV7-8 and TRBJ2-2; TRBD1 agrees at 8 bases. This CDR3 has 16 residues. The germline gives CDR1 SGHVS, CDR2 FQNEAQ. V was pared by 5 bases and J by 3 bases, with 8 bases of the junction left unmatched. The DNA for the CDR3 is TGTGCCAGCAGCCCGAGGACAGGGATAGACACCGGGGAGCTGTTTTTT. Amino acid sequence: CASSPRTGIDTGELFF.

The CDR3 nucleotides are TGTGCCAGTTCAGACAGGGGGAGGACTACTAATGAAAAACTGTTTTTT. Protein sequence: CASSDRGRTTNEKLFF. V is TRBV19 and J is TRBJ1-4; 9 nucleotides agree with TRBD1. Germline V gives CDR1 LNHDA, CDR2 SQIVND (reference sequence). The CDR3 spans 16 residues. V lost 8 bases and J lost 2; bases outside the gene matches: 9.

A word on this clone: Other DNA sequences from this sample encode an identical CDR3 as well. This chain links TRBV19 with TRBJ1-6; 7 bases match TRBD1. Losses at the gene ends were 3 bases for V and 4 bases for J; bases not matched to a gene: 0. The CDR3 consists of 14 residues. CDR1 is LNHDA, CDR2 SQIVND, per germline (reference sequence). The CDR3 region is CASSIRGYNSPLHF. DNA of the CDR3: TGTGCCAGTAGTATCAGGGGGTATAATTCACCCCTCCACTTT.

This clone was found a few times. The chain combines TRBV4-1 with TRBJ1-6; D unclear. Germline CDR1 is MGHRA and CDR2 is YSYEKL. V lost 1 base to trimming and J lost 0 bases, with 4 bases between them. This CDR3 region has 15 residues. The CDR3 is CASSQGSSYNSPLHF. The CDR3 nucleotides read TGCGCCAGCAGCCAAGGGAGCTCCTATAATTCACCCCTCCACTTT.

The rearrangement uses TRBV6-6 and TRBJ2-3; 9 bases are a match to TRBD2. Germline assignment: CDR1 MNHNY and CDR2 SVGAGI (reference sequence). This CDR3 has 16 residues. The V and J ends lost 2 bases and 4 bases, in that order; junction bases with no gene match: 7. The CDR3 DNA is TGTGCCAGCAGTTACAAAGTAGCGGGGGCCGCAGATACGCAGTATTTT. Translation: CASSYKVAGAADTQYF.

The genes are TRBV9 and TRBJ2-1; 10 nucleotides match TRBD2. Germline CDR1 and CDR2: SGDLS and YYNGEE. The CDR3 totals 14 residues. V lost 6 bases, J lost 6 bases, and 6 bases stayed unmatched. CDR3 in DNA: TGTGCCAGCAACAAGGGACTAGCGCGCAATGAGCAGTTCTTC. Its translation: CASNKGLARNEQFF.

The chain combines TRBV19 with TRBJ1-4, with 10 bases lining up with TRBD1. The CDR3 runs 16 residues. V shed 4 bases, J shed 8 bases, and the junction held 10 bases outside the gene matches. The V gene's germline CDR1 is LNHDA and CDR2 SQIVND (reference sequence). CDR3: CASSKTPGQGTEKLFF. DNA of the CDR3: TGTGCCAGTAGTAAAACACCGGGACAGGGGACCGAAAAACTGTTTTTT. Filled out from reference TRBV19 and TRBJ1-4, the complete variable domain reads DGGITQSPKYLFRKEGQNVTLSCEQNLNHDAMYWYRQDPGQGLRLIYYSQIVNDFQKGDIAEGYSVSREKKESFPLTVTSAQKNPTAFYLCASSKTPGQGTEKLFFGSGTQLSVL.

The genes are TRBV7-9 and TRBJ2-4; a possible D gene is TRBD2 (5 bases). Trimming removed 3 bases from V and 0 bases from J, with 9 bases in between. This CDR3 region has 15 residues. The germline CDR1 and CDR2 sequences are SEHNR and FQNEAQ (reference sequence). CDR3 loop: CASSFTGIAKNIQYF. In DNA, the CDR3 is TGTGCCAGCAGCTTTACCGGGATAGCCAAAAACATTCAGTACTTC.

V and J are TRBV7-9 and TRBJ1-4; TRBD1 matches at 9 bases. There are 17 residues in the CDR3. Trimming cost V 5 bases and J 2 bases; bases outside gene matches: 9. Germline V gene sequence: CDR1 SEHNR, CDR2 FQNEAQ (reference sequence). For the CDR3, the DNA is TGTGCCAGCAGCAAAGGGACAGGGCACCGCACTAATGAAAAACTGTTTTTT. Translation: CASSKGTGHRTNEKLFF.

The rearrangement joins TRBV7-2 to TRBJ2-3; 8 bases are a match to TRBD2. Trimming cost V 5 bases and J 3 bases; bases outside gene matches: 13. The CDR3 runs to 17 residues. Germline loops: CDR1 SGHTA, CDR2 FQGNSA. The CDR3 region has the DNA TGTGCCAGCAGCCACATGTCGGGAGGGATGAGGACAGATACGCAGTATTTT. It specifies CASSHMSGGMRTDTQYF.

Only one count was recorded for this clone. The same CDR3 is also encoded by other DNA sequences in this sample. This chain joins TRBV30 and TRBJ2-5, with 7 bases identical to TRBD1. The CDR3 length is 14 residues. Germline V CDR1 and CDR2: GTSNPN, SVGIG (reference sequence). The V segment lost 1 base and the J segment 2 bases; nucleotides outside the gene matches: 4. The CDR3 is CAWSGTGGQETQYF. In nucleotides, the CDR3 is TGTGCCTGGAGTGGGACAGGAGGACAAGAGACCCAGTACTTC.

J is TRBJ2-1 and V is TRBV14; possibly TRBD1 for D (5 bases). Germline assignment: CDR1 SGHDN and CDR2 FVKESK. V was cut by 1 base and J by 11 bases, with 12 bases left in between. This CDR3 is built from 13 residues. The CDR3 loop is CASSQGVLGQQFF. In DNA form, the CDR3 reads TGTGCCAGCAGCCAAGGGGTTTTGGGGCAGCAGTTCTTC.

The chain is built from TRBV30 and TRBJ2-2, with D possibly being TRBD2 (6 bases). Germline CDR1 GTSNPN, CDR2 SVGIG (reference sequence). Trimming pared 5 bases from V and 3 bases from J, leaving 16 bases between. There are 15 residues in the CDR3. The CDR3 reads CAWGGGGDHTGELFF. CDR3 sequence (DNA): TGTGCCTGGGGAGGCGGAGGGGACCACACCGGGGAGCTGTTTTTT. The full variable domain, rest sourced from reference TRBV30 and TRBJ2-2, is SQTIHQWPATLVQPVGSPLSLECTVEGTSNPNLYWYRQAAGRGLQLLFYSVGIGQISSEVPQNLSASRPQDRQFILSSKKLLLSDSGFYLCAWGGGGDHTGELFFGEGSRLTVL.

A few counts support this clone. This chain uses TRBV5-5 with TRBJ1-1; D not resolved. CDR3 size: 13 residues. V was clipped by 2 bases and J by 3 bases, with 8 bases between them. Germline V lookup: CDR1 SGHKS, CDR2 YYEKEE (reference sequence). CDR3 protein: CASSFTVDTEAFF. The CDR3 coding sequence is TGTGCCAGCAGCTTCACAGTAGACACTGAAGCTTTCTTT.

The V gene is TRBV4-3, the J gene TRBJ2-3, with 10 bases identical to TRBD2. V was pared by 0 bases and J by 3 bases, with 6 bases of the junction left unmatched. The CDR3 length is 17 residues. Germline lookup yields CDR1 LGHNA and CDR2 YSLEER. The CDR3 nucleotides are TGCGCCAGCAGCCAAGAAGCAGCGGGAGGGTTTACAGATACGCAGTATTTT. Amino acid sequence: CASSQEAAGGFTDTQYF.

CDR3 DNA sequence: TGTGCCTGGAGCCGGAGGTTAAGGGGAGGCACTGAAGCTTTCTTT. Residues: CAWSRRLRGGTEAFF. The chain couples TRBV30 to TRBJ1-1; perhaps TRBD1 as D (5 bases). Trimming shortened V by 3 bases and J by 4 bases, and 18 bases separated the two germline ends. Germline loops: CDR1 GTSNPN, CDR2 SVGIG (reference sequence). This CDR3 spans 15 amino acids.

The CDR3 DNA follows: TGCGCCAGCAGCCAAGTACTTGATGCAGGGAGGCCTCAGCCCCAGCATTTT. It translates to CASSQVLDAGRPQPQHF. The chain combines TRBV4-3 with TRBJ1-5; D might be TRBD1 (5 bases). The ends were cut back, 1 base at V and 6 bases at J, with 19 bases in the middle. This CDR3 comprises 17 residues. Per germline, CDR1 LGHNA and CDR2 YSLEER.